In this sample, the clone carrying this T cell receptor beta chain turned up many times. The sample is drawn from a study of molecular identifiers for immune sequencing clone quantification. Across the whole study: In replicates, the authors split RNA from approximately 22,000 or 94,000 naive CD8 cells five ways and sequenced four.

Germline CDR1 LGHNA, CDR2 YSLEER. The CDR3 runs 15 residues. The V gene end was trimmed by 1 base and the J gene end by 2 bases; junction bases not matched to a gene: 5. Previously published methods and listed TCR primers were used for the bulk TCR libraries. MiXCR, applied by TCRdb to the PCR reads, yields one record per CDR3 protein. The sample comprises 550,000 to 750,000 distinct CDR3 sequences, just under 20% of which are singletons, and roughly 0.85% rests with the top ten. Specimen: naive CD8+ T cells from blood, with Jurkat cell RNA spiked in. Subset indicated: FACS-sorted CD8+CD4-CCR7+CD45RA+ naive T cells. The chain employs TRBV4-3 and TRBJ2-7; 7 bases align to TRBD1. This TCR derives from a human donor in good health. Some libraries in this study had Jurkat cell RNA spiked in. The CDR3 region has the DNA TGCGCCAGCAGCCAAGCAAGGCAGGGGGCCTACGAGCAGTACTTC. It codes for CASSQARQGAYEQYF.